The rows below give T cell receptor beta chains drawn from one sample of a study of blood T cells in healthy people across ages. TCRdb re-called the 5' RACE reads with MiXCR, one entry per CDR3 protein. This sample has around 1,500,000 distinct CDR3 sequences, with 28% found just once. The sample was blood. The receptors were sampled from a woman aged 25 to 39 in good health. Both conserved end residues are part of each CDR3. The D gene is left open where the match is weak. The size field is filled for only some rows; it gives once, few, many or a size class.

cdr3_aa | cdr3_nt | d_call | j_call | clone_size | v_call
CASSEGRTGGRQETQYF | TGTGCCAGCAGCGAGGGGAGAACAGGGGGCAGGCAAGAGACCCAGTACTTC | TRBD1 | TRBJ2-5 | many | TRBV9
CAISPDSSYEQYF | TGTGCCATTAGTCCGGATAGCTCCTACGAGCAGTACTTC | - | TRBJ2-7 | few | TRBV10-3
CASSLGQEQYF | TGTGCCAGCAGTTTAGGCCAAGAGCAGTACTTC | - | TRBJ2-7 | many | TRBV27
CASSQVLGNQPQHF | TGCGCCAGCAGCCAAGTCTTAGGGAATCAGCCCCAGCATTTT | - | TRBJ1-5 | many | TRBV4-1
CASSSRGGFGNEQFF | TGTGCCAGCAGCTCAAGGGGGGGCTTCGGCAATGAGCAGTTCTTC | - | TRBJ2-1 | few | TRBV7-2
CASSPGLEAFF | TGTGCCAGCAGCCCCGGCTTGGAAGCTTTCTTT | - | TRBJ1-1 | - | TRBV12-3/TRBV12-4
CSARPPLLVSDEQYF | TGCAGTGCTAGGCCCCCCCTACTAGTTTCGGACGAGCAGTACTTC | - | TRBJ2-7 | - | TRBV20-1
CATSRGSKINARGLNYGYTF | TGTGCCACCAGCAGAGGTTCAAAGATAAACGCGCGGGGGCTTAACTATGGCTACACCTTC | - | TRBJ1-2 | few | TRBV15
CASSPLEAHEKLFF | TGCGCCAGCAGCCCACTGGAGGCCCATGAAAAACTGTTTTTT | - | TRBJ1-4 | few | TRBV5-1
CASSEGLSYEQYF | TGTGCCAGCAGTGAAGGGCTAAGTTACGAGCAGTACTTC | - | TRBJ2-7 | many | TRBV6-1
CASSLSGDNYGYTF | TGTGCCAGCAGTTTATCCGGGGATAATTATGGCTACACCTTC | - | TRBJ1-2 | few | TRBV12-3/TRBV12-4
CASSQGVISKETQYF | TGTGCCAGCAGCCAAGGAGTTATTAGCAAGGAGACCCAGTACTTC | - | TRBJ2-5 | - | TRBV3-1
CSAKGTGGLAKNIQYF | TGCAGTGCTAAGGGGACAGGCGGGTTAGCCAAAAACATTCAGTACTTC | TRBD1 | TRBJ2-4 | few | TRBV20-1
CSARVASGGSDTQYF | TGCAGTGCTAGAGTGGCTAGCGGGGGGTCGGATACGCAGTATTTT | TRBD2 | TRBJ2-3 | - | TRBV20-1
CASTLWGNERGGSYNEQFF | TGTGCCAGCACCCTTTGGGGGAATGAGCGGGGGGGCTCCTACAATGAGCAGTTCTTC | TRBD2 | TRBJ2-1 | - | TRBV7-9
CASSWTALKNQPQHF | TGTGCCAGCAGTTGGACGGCCTTGAAGAATCAGCCCCAGCATTTT | - | TRBJ1-5 | few | TRBV6-1
CASSVADRALYGYTF | TGTGCCAGCAGCGTAGCGGACAGGGCCCTCTATGGCTACACCTTC | TRBD1 | TRBJ1-2 | few | TRBV9
CSARDLAGVADTQYF | TGCAGTGCTAGAGATCTAGCGGGAGTGGCAGATACGCAGTATTTT | TRBD2 | TRBJ2-3 | - | TRBV20-1
CASSFVTGNTEAFF | TGTGCCAGCAGTTTCGTGACAGGGAACACTGAAGCTTTCTTT | - | TRBJ1-1 | - | TRBV28
CASSDEGVMGNQPQHF | TGTGCCAGCAGTGATGAGGGGGTTATGGGCAATCAGCCCCAGCATTTT | - | TRBJ1-5 | - | TRBV2
CASSSASDLKFYNEQFF | TGTGCCAGCAGCTCCGCTAGCGACCTAAAATTCTACAATGAGCAGTTCTTC | - | TRBJ2-1 | - | TRBV7-6
CASSERTSGQYEQYF | TGTGCCAGCAGCGAACGGACTAGCGGACAATACGAGCAGTACTTC | TRBD2 | TRBJ2-7 | - | TRBV5-6
CASSQDQLAGGFTDTQYF | TGTGCCAGCAGCCAAGATCAACTAGCGGGAGGATTCACAGATACGCAGTATTTT | TRBD2 | TRBJ2-3 | - | TRBV3-1
CASSTGQDSYNEQFF | TGCGCCAGCAGCACAGGACAGGACTCCTACAATGAGCAGTTCTTC | TRBD1 | TRBJ2-1 | few | TRBV5-1
CSARPKKLGSSYEQYF | TGCAGTGCTAGACCCAAGAAACTGGGGAGCTCCTACGAGCAGTACTTC | - | TRBJ2-7 | many | TRBV20-1
CASSLEVGEQYF | TGCGCCAGCAGCTTGGAGGTGGGTGAGCAGTACTTC | - | TRBJ2-7 | many | TRBV5-1